One and the same sample provided the 21 T cell receptor beta chains below, sequenced in a study of blood T cell repertoires in COVID-19. Libraries were prepared by immunoSEQ multiplex PCR; TCRdb keeps only in-frame clonotypes and omits some of them. The table includes 85,000 to 100,000 clones, about 90% detected once. Sequencing was done on a sample of peripheral blood. The source is a man aged 50 to 60 with COVID-19, enrolled during active disease.

The rearrangement uses TRBV6-2 or TRBV6-3 and TRBJ2-7; a weak D match, TRBD1 (5 bases). Looked up from germline, CDR1 is MNHEY and CDR2 is SVGEGT. Trimming removed 4 bases at V and 1 base at J, with 8 bases between. This CDR3 is 13 amino acids long. The CDR3 DNA follows: TGTGCCAGCAGTTCAGGGCGGTCCTACGAGCAGTACTTC. It specifies CASSSGRSYEQYF.

The chain has TRBV3-1 (or the pseudogene TRBV3-2) and TRBJ2-1; D perhaps matches TRBD2 (6 bases). V dropped 4 bases and J dropped 2 bases, with 15 bases sitting between them. Germline V gene sequence: CDR1 LGHDT, CDR2 YNNKEL (reference sequence). This CDR3 comprises 16 residues. The CDR3 protein is CASSPASASPYNEQFF. As DNA, the CDR3 is TGTGCCAGCAGCCCCGCTAGCGCCTCACCCTACAATGAGCAGTTCTTC.

This clone is a singleton in its sample. CDR3 region: CASSLEGGPNGNIQYF. CDR3 bases: TGTGCCAGCAGCCTCGAGGGGGGGCCGAATGGAAACATTCAGTACTTC. This chain uses TRBV7-3 with TRBJ2-4; D is perhaps TRBD2 (7 bases). The CDR3 length is 16 residues. V lost 5 bases to trimming and J lost 6 bases, with 20 bases between them. The germline V gene has CDR1 SGHTA and CDR2 FQGTGA. Drawing the rest from reference TRBV7-3 and TRBJ2-4, the complete variable domain is GAGVSQTPSNKVTEKGKYVELRCDPISGHTALYWYRQSLGQGPEFLIYFQGTGAADDSGLPNDRFFAVRPEGSVSTLKIQRTERGDSAVYLCASSLEGGPNGNIQYFGAGTRLSVL.

The chain has TRBV4-3 and TRBJ1-1, with D possibly being TRBD1 (5 bases). V was cut by 0 bases and J by 10 bases, with 12 bases left in between. Germline CDR1 and CDR2: LGHNA and YSLEER. This CDR3 is 13 amino acids long. The CDR3 region is CASSQDWGVRAFF. In nucleotides, the CDR3 is TGCGCCAGCAGCCAAGATTGGGGGGTCCGAGCTTTCTTT.

The rearrangement joins TRBV2 to TRBJ2-7, with TRBD1 identical over 8 bases. The germline V gene has CDR1 SNHLY and CDR2 FYNNEI. The CDR3 has 12 amino acids. Trimming removed 10 bases from V and 3 bases from J; junction bases left unmatched: 5. CDR3 loop: CATGTGYYEQYF. CDR3 coding DNA: TGTGCCACTGGGACAGGTTACTACGAGCAGTACTTC.

V is TRBV6-5 and J is TRBJ1-2, with D possibly TRBD1 on 5 matching bases. The V and J ends lost 0 bases and 4 bases respectively, with 15 bases between them. The CDR3 runs 16 residues. CDR1 is MNHEY and CDR2 is SVGAGI in the germline V gene. DNA for the CDR3: TGTGCCAGCAGTTACTCCGGGAGGGGAAAAGCCTATGGCTACACCTTC. This encodes CASSYSGRGKAYGYTF.

This clone has just one count. The rearrangement joins TRBV2 to TRBJ2-3; D remains ambiguous. The ends were cut back, 3 bases at V and 5 bases at J, with 3 bases in the middle. The CDR3 has 11 residues. The germline V gene encodes CDR1 SNHLY and CDR2 FYNNEI. DNA of the CDR3: TGTGCCAGCAGTGACTTAGATACGCAGTATTTT. Translation: CASSDLDTQYF.

This rearrangement joins TRBV11-1 to TRBJ2-7, with 8 positions matching TRBD2. The V and J ends lost 5 bases and 3 bases, in that order; junction bases with no gene match: 6. Per the germline V gene, CDR1 is SGHAT and CDR2 is FQDESV (reference sequence). CDR3 length: 14 amino acids. For the CDR3, the DNA is TGTGCCAGCAGCCAGGGACTAGTGGTCTACGAGCAGTACTTC. Translation gives CASSQGLVVYEQYF.

V gene TRBV27 combines with J gene TRBJ1-5, with D maybe TRBD1 (5 bases). This CDR3 comprises 13 residues. CDR1 is MNHEY and CDR2 is SMNVEV in the germline V gene (reference sequence). Trimming removed 8 bases at V and 7 bases at J, with 15 bases between. This CDR3 reads CASSSEGQQPQHF. Here the CDR3 DNA reads TGTGCCAGCTCTTCGGAGGGGCAGCAGCCCCAGCATTTT.

This clone has only one observation. This chain connects TRBV5-5 to TRBJ1-2; D remains ambiguous. Per germline, CDR1 SGHKS and CDR2 YYEKEE (reference sequence). This CDR3 is built from 14 residues. V was trimmed by 4 bases and J by 1 base, leaving 11 bases between them. CDR3 protein: CASSPWEGNYGYTF. The CDR3 bases are TGTGCCAGCAGCCCCTGGGAGGGTAACTATGGCTACACCTTC.

This rearrangement joins TRBV3-1 (or the pseudogene TRBV3-2) to TRBJ1-5; D may be TRBD1 (6 bases). Deletions cut 4 bases from V and 5 bases from J, with 12 bases between. CDR1 LGHDT and CDR2 YNNKEL come from the germline V gene (reference sequence). The CDR3 sequence is 14 residues long. As DNA, the CDR3 is TGTGCCAGCAGCCGGTCCCACAGGGATCAGCCCCAGCATTTT. Amino acid sequence: CASSRSHRDQPQHF.

This chain connects TRBV6-6 to TRBJ1-3, with a weak D call TRBD1 (5 bases). V lost 6 bases to trimming and J lost 3 bases, with 12 bases between them. The CDR3 runs 14 residues. Germline CDR1 MNHNY, CDR2 SVGAGI (reference sequence). The CDR3, as DNA: TGTGCCAGCAGCGCAGGGTTGATTGGAAACACCATATATTTT. Protein: CASSAGLIGNTIYF.

This chain connects TRBV6-2 or TRBV6-3 to TRBJ1-5; 7 bases match TRBD1. Unmatched junction bases numbered 12, after V lost 2 bases and J lost 5 bases. Per germline, CDR1 MNHEY and CDR2 SVGEGT. The CDR3 is 17 residues long. The CDR3: CASSYAWLRDSYQPQHF. The CDR3 DNA reads TGTGCCAGCAGTTACGCGTGGCTCCGGGACAGTTATCAGCCCCAGCATTTT.

The CDR3 nucleotides are TGTGCCAGCAGCAACAATCGACAGGGGCAGAATTCACCCCTCCACTTT. It is translated as CASSNNRQGQNSPLHF. The V gene is TRBV5-5, the J gene TRBJ1-6, with 8 positions matching TRBD1. After removal of 4 bases from V and 7 bases from J, the junction contained 10 bases not matched to a gene. Germline V lookup: CDR1 SGHKS, CDR2 YYEKEE (reference sequence). This CDR3 spans 16 amino acids.

The gene calls are TRBV14 and TRBJ2-1; 8 bases are a match to TRBD2. The ends lost 4 bases at V and 5 bases at J; junction bases unmatched: 10. This CDR3 spans 16 amino acids. CDR1 SGHDN and CDR2 FVKESK come from the germline V gene. Here the CDR3 reads CASSPAWRGADNEQFF. CDR3 coding DNA: TGTGCCAGCAGCCCGGCTTGGCGGGGGGCAGACAATGAGCAGTTCTTC.

The V and J genes are TRBV6-5 and TRBJ2-7, with D possibly matching TRBD1 (6 bases). V lost 2 bases and J 4 bases, leaving 12 bases between the germline ends. The CDR3 extends over 14 amino acids. Looked up from germline, CDR1 is MNHEY and CDR2 is SVGAGI. The CDR3 loop is CASSYTGQIYEQYF. The CDR3 DNA follows: TGTGCCAGCAGTTACACGGGACAAATTTACGAGCAGTACTTC.

The chain links TRBV6-6 to TRBJ1-5, with D hard to call. V lost 3 bases, J lost 4 bases, and 7 bases lay in between. From germline, CDR1 is MNHNY and CDR2 SVGAGI (reference sequence). CDR3 size: 13 residues. The CDR3 coding sequence is TGTGCCAGCAGTTATCCTACTAATCAGCCCCAGCATTTT. Residues: CASSYPTNQPQHF.

CDR3 coding DNA: TGTGCCAGCAGCCAAGTGTTGCTTTCGGGGGGCCGTCCCGGGGAGCTGTTTTTT. Amino acid sequence: CASSQVLLSGGRPGELFF. This sequence joins TRBV3-1 (or the pseudogene TRBV3-2) and TRBJ2-2, with a weak D call TRBD2 (7 bases). CDR3 size: 18 residues. The germline V and J ends were trimmed by 1 base and 6 bases, with 21 bases remaining between them. The germline CDR1 and CDR2 sequences are LGHDT and YNNKEL (reference sequence).

This chain connects TRBV10-3 to TRBJ1-1; TRBD1 aligns across 10 bases. This CDR3 is 15 amino acids long. Germline CDR1 ENHRY, CDR2 SYGVKD. Germline trimming cut 7 bases from V and 4 bases from J; bases unmatched to any gene: 9. The CDR3 nucleotides are TGTGCCATCACCCAGGACAGGGGGTTGGGCACTGAAGCTTTCTTT. It specifies CAITQDRGLGTEAFF.

J is TRBJ2-2 and V is TRBV5-6, with D unresolved. Germline loops: CDR1 SGHDT, CDR2 YYEEEE. Between the trimmed V and J ends, which lost 0 bases and 3 bases, there was a span of 3 bases. The CDR3 spans 13 residues. The CDR3 sequence is CASSLADTGELFF. The DNA of the CDR3 is TGTGCCAGCAGCTTGGCCGACACCGGGGAGCTGTTTTTT.

This chain links TRBV12-3 or TRBV12-4 with TRBJ2-1, with a possible D match to TRBD2 (5 bases). The V and J ends lost 3 bases and 6 bases respectively, with 6 bases between them. The CDR3 contains 12 residues. The CDR3 bases are TGTGCCAGCAGTTTCCGGGGCAATGAGCAGTTCTTC. Protein: CASSFRGNEQFF.